Below, 32 T cell receptor beta chains from the same sample are listed, as sequenced in a study of Tregs in tolerant kidney transplant recipients. The table came from immunoSEQ multiplex PCR; TCRdb's copy has only in-frame clones and leaves some out. This listing includes about 48,000 clones. The source was CD4+ T cells from blood, collected before the transplant. The receptors come from a human donor who received a combined kidney and bone marrow transplant.

Concerning this clone: Read sequence stops 3 residues before the CDR3 end, and the germline J gene provides the missing end. The sample carries other DNA sequences with the same CDR3. The genes are TRBV6-1 and TRBJ2-7, with 10 bases identical to TRBD2. V gave up 4 bases and J gave up 2 bases; unmatched junction bases: 2. The germline gives CDR1 MNHNS, CDR2 SASEGT. The CDR3 is 14 residues long. CDR3 sequence: CASSGLAGPYEQYF. Partial CDR3 DNA: TGTGCCAGCAGTGGACTAGCGGGCCCCTACGAG.

Worth noting for this clone: The read comes to an end 3 residues before the CDR3 does, leaving the germline J gene to fill in the end. The genes are TRBV7-9 and TRBJ2-3; 10 bases are shared with TRBD1. The CDR3 loop spans 15 amino acids. Germline values: CDR1 SEHNR, CDR2 FQNEAQ (reference sequence). V lost 5 bases and J lost 1; bases outside the gene matches: 3. This chain's CDR3 is CASSQGTGGTDTQYF. The part of the CDR3 DNA that was read is TGTGCCAGCAGCCAAGGGACAGGGGGCACAGATACG.

As concerns this clone: The CDR3 end lies 3 residues beyond the end of the read and is filled in from the germline J gene. The J gene is TRBJ2-7, the V gene TRBV5-8; D is undetermined. With 2 bases removed from V and 2 bases from J, the gap between germline ends came to 11 bases. This CDR3 contains 14 residues. Germline CDR1 is SGHTS and CDR2 is YDEGEE. The CDR3: CASSLLAGAYEQYF. The sequenced CDR3 bases are TGTGCCAGCAGCTTATTGGCAGGAGCCTACGAG.

On this clone itself: The read falls 3 residues short of the CDR3 end, and the missing part is taken from the germline J gene. This sequence joins TRBV7-3 and TRBJ1-1; 9 bases are a match to TRBD1. V shed 4 bases and J 5 bases; nucleotides not matched to a gene: 2. Germline assignment: CDR1 SGHTA and CDR2 FQGTGA. The CDR3 has 13 residues. The CDR3 sequence is CASSSQGATEAFF. The CDR3 DNA, read in part, is TGTGCCAGCAGCTCACAGGGGGCAACTGAA.

Remarks on this clone: The missing CDR3 end, 3 residues past where the read stops, is filled in from the germline J gene. V and J are TRBV5-1 and TRBJ2-3; 8 nucleotides match TRBD1. V lost 4 bases, J lost 1 base, and 5 bases stayed unmatched. The CDR3 sequence is 15 residues long. Germline CDR1 is SGHRS and CDR2 is YFSETQ. The covered CDR3 bases are TGCGCCAGCAGCATGACAGGGGATGGCACAGATACG. Amino acids: CASSMTGDGTDT. The CDR3 as a whole reads CASSMTGDGTDTQYF.

About this clone: The CDR3 end is not reached by the read, which stops 3 residues before it; the germline J gene fills it in. The chain joins TRBV7-2 to TRBJ2-2, with no clear D. Looked up from germline, CDR1 is SGHTA and CDR2 is FQGNSA. Trimming left V 0 bases short and J 6 bases short, with 8 bases between. CDR3 length equals 14 residues. The CDR3 DNA, read in part, is TGTGCCAGCAGCTTAGCCACCGGGTCCGGGGAG. Translated: CASSLATGSGE. The entire CDR3 reads CASSLATGSGELFF.

For this clone: The CDR3 end falls 3 residues outside the read, so it is completed with the germline J gene. The chain is built from TRBV5-1 and TRBJ1-4; 8 nucleotides match TRBD1. The germline gives CDR1 SGHRS, CDR2 YFSETQ. The CDR3 runs to 15 residues. V dropped 0 bases and J dropped 7; count of bases not matched to a gene: 5. CDR3 bases read: TGCGCCAGCAGCTTGGAAGGGACAGGCGGTGAAAAA. Encoded protein: CASSLEGTGGEK. In full, the CDR3 is CASSLEGTGGEKLFF. The variable domain in full, completed from reference TRBV5-1 and TRBJ1-4, reads KAGVTQTPRYLIKTRGQQVTLSCSPISGHRSVSWYQQTPGQGLQFLFEYFSETQRNKGNFPGRFSGRQFSNSRSEMNVSTLELGDSALYLCASSLEGTGGEKLFFGSGTQLSVL.

Comment on this clone: The read stops 3 residues short of the end of the CDR3; the missing end is completed from the germline J gene. The chain links TRBV12-3 or TRBV12-4 to TRBJ2-7; D is unclear. V lost 5 bases to trimming and J lost 2 bases, with 16 bases between them. This CDR3 is built from 15 residues. The chain's CDR3 is CASSPAAQVTYEQYF. The CDR3 bases that were read are TGTGCCAGCAGTCCCGCCGCCCAGGTCACCTACGAG.

As to this clone: The read terminates 3 residues before the CDR3 end, so the remaining end is supplied by the germline J gene. The V call is TRBV5-1, the J call TRBJ1-4; D is unclear. The ends were cut back, 2 bases at V and 0 bases at J, with 5 bases in the middle. CDR3 length: 14 amino acids. The V gene's germline CDR1 is SGHRS and CDR2 YFSETQ. The CDR3 loop is CASSFGATNEKLFF. The sequenced CDR3 bases are TGCGCCAGCAGCTTCGGGGCAACTAATGAAAAA.

Turning to this clone: The read terminates 3 residues ahead of where the CDR3 ends, so the germline J gene completes it. The chain is built from TRBV5-1 and TRBJ2-7; 12 nucleotides match TRBD2. Per germline, CDR1 SGHRS and CDR2 YFSETQ. The CDR3 extends over 14 amino acids. The ends lost 3 bases at V and 6 bases at J; junction bases unmatched: 4. This CDR3 reads CASSSTSGSREQYF. The part of the CDR3 DNA that was read is TGCGCCAGCAGCTCGACTAGCGGGAGTCGCGAG. The whole variable domain, filled in from reference TRBV5-1 and TRBJ2-7, reads KAGVTQTPRYLIKTRGQQVTLSCSPISGHRSVSWYQQTPGQGLQFLFEYFSETQRNKGNFPGRFSGRQFSNSRSEMNVSTLELGDSALYLCASSSTSGSREQYFGPGTRLTVT.

Worth noting for this clone: The sequenced fragment ends 3 residues before the CDR3 boundary, so the rest is inferred from the germline J gene. This chain joins TRBV2 and TRBJ2-7; 8 positions agree with TRBD1. Trimming cost V 6 bases and J 4 bases; bases outside gene matches: 5. The CDR3 is 13 amino acids. Germline V lookup: CDR1 SNHLY, CDR2 FYNNEI. CDR3 loop: CASSLDREYEQYF. CDR3 DNA (partial): TGTGCCAGCAGCTTGGACAGGGAGTACGAG. The variable domain in full, with the rest retrieved from reference TRBV2 and TRBJ2-7, is EPEVTQTPSHQVTQMGQEVILRCVPISNHLYFYWYRQILGQKVEFLVSFYNNEISEKSEIFDDQFSVERPDGSNFTLKIRSTKLEDSAMYFCASSLDREYEQYFGPGTRLTVT.

Turning to this clone: The read halts 3 residues ahead of the CDR3 end, with the missing end drawn from the germline J gene. This chain joins TRBV19 and TRBJ1-1; D unresolved. V was trimmed by 9 bases and J by 1 base, leaving 18 bases between them. The length of the CDR3 is 15 residues. The V gene's germline CDR1 is LNHDA and CDR2 SQIVND (reference sequence). Partial CDR3 DNA: TGTGCCAGCCGGAAAACTTCGGCAGGGAACACTGAA. This gives the protein CASRKTSAGNTE. From start to end, the CDR3 is CASRKTSAGNTEAFF.

Worth noting for this clone: The read terminates 3 residues ahead of where the CDR3 ends, so the germline J gene completes it. The V call is TRBV13, the J call TRBJ2-4; the D gene could be TRBD1 or TRBD2 (5 bases each). V was shortened by 4 bases and J by 9 bases, with 7 bases between the two germline ends. The CDR3 covers 11 residues. CDR1 and CDR2 (germline): PRHDT, FYEKMQ (reference sequence). This chain's CDR3 is CASSSRGIQYF. Incomplete CDR3 DNA: TGTGCCAGCAGCTCGAGGGGCATT.

A remark on this clone: The read stops 3 residues short of the end of the CDR3; the missing end is completed from the germline J gene. J is TRBJ2-7 and V is TRBV5-1; D possibly corresponds to TRBD2 (6 bases). The germline gives CDR1 SGHRS, CDR2 YFSETQ. V lost 0 bases, J lost 2 bases, and 12 bases lay in between. The CDR3 spans 15 residues. The CDR3 sequence: CASSLGWGEPYEQYF. The CDR3 DNA, read in part, is TGCGCCAGCAGCTTGGGGTGGGGGGAACCCTACGAG.

As regards this clone: The observed sequence ends 3 residues before the CDR3 terminus, with the missing tail filled in from the germline J gene. V is TRBV2 and J is TRBJ1-6; D perhaps matches TRBD1 (6 bases). CDR3 length equals 16 residues. V lost 7 bases and J lost 5, with 18 bases in between. The germline CDR1 and CDR2 sequences are SNHLY and FYNNEI. CDR3 loop: CASNLRGGRDNSPLHF. The CDR3 DNA, read in part, is TGTGCCAGCAACCTGCGAGGGGGACGGGATAATTCACCC.

Regarding this clone: The observed sequence ends 3 residues before the CDR3 terminus, with the missing tail filled in from the germline J gene. The rearrangement links TRBV19 to TRBJ2-5, with D possibly being TRBD1 (5 bases). This CDR3 is built from 15 residues. Per germline, CDR1 LNHDA and CDR2 SQIVND (reference sequence). Trimming shortened V by 10 bases and J by 4 bases, and 22 bases separated the two germline ends. CDR3 loop: CATSAIRGAVETQYF. The DNA read from the CDR3 is TGTGCCACCTCGGCGATAAGGGGCGCAGTAGAGACC.

About this clone: The CDR3 goes on 3 residues after the read ends, and that part is filled in from the germline J gene. The rearrangement joins TRBV18 to TRBJ1-5, with D possibly TRBD1 on 5 matching bases. The V gene's germline CDR1 is KGHSH and CDR2 LQKENI. Between the trimmed V and J ends, which lost 0 bases and 3 bases, there was a span of 12 bases. The CDR3 runs 16 residues. Incomplete CDR3 DNA: TGTGCCAGCTCACCACCTGGTCAGGGAGACAATCAGCCC. Its protein is CASSPPGQGDNQP. The whole CDR3 protein is CASSPPGQGDNQPQHF.

Remarks on this clone: Sequencing ends 3 residues short of the CDR3 end; the germline J gene provides the rest. The genes are TRBV19 and TRBJ2-6; 10 bases are shared with TRBD1. Germline V gene sequence: CDR1 LNHDA, CDR2 SQIVND (reference sequence). This CDR3 is built from 16 residues. V dropped 9 bases and J dropped 4; count of bases not matched to a gene: 9. CDR3 bases read: TGTGCCAGCGGGGGACAGGGGTCAGCAGGGGCCAACGTC. This encodes CASGGQGSAGANV. The whole CDR3 sequence reads CASGGQGSAGANVLTF.

Regarding this clone: The read ends 3 residues before the CDR3 terminus; that terminus is restored from the germline J gene. This chain connects TRBV19 to TRBJ2-3; tentatively, D is TRBD2 (5 bases). CDR1 is LNHDA and CDR2 is SQIVND in the germline V gene (reference sequence). The V end was cut by 3 bases, the J end by 7 bases, with 17 bases between. The CDR3 spans 15 residues. The covered CDR3 bases are TGTGCCAGTAGTATTGGGCGGGCGGACCGGCATACG. This encodes CASSIGRADRHT. The complete CDR3 protein is CASSIGRADRHTQYF.

A word on this clone: The DNA ends 3 residues before the CDR3 does, and the rest of the CDR3 is filled in from the germline J gene. The gene calls are TRBV7-8 and TRBJ2-7; D not certain. The V gene lost 1 base and the J gene lost 0 bases, with 16 bases spanning the gap. Germline-derived CDR1 and CDR2 are SGHVS and FQNEAQ. The CDR3 covers 17 residues. Partial CDR3 DNA: TGTGCCAGCAGCTTAGGCGCGAGTCCAAGTAACTCCTACGAG. This sequence encodes CASSLGASPSNSYE. The full CDR3 protein is CASSLGASPSNSYEQYF.

The CDR3 spells CASLWGDTEAFF. The covered CDR3 bases are TGTGCCAGCTTGTGGGGGGACACTGAA. This chain links TRBV2 with TRBJ1-1; a possible D gene is TRBD1 (5 bases). The CDR3 is cut off 3 residues early in the read; its end comes from the germline J gene. V was pared by 8 bases and J by 3 bases, with 10 bases between. Germline CDR1 is SNHLY and CDR2 is FYNNEI. The CDR3 contains 12 residues.

As concerns this clone: The read falls 3 residues short of the CDR3 end, and the missing part is taken from the germline J gene. This rearrangement joins TRBV20-1 to TRBJ1-2; TRBD1 might be the D (5 bases). Trimming stripped 0 bases from V and 2 bases from J, with 10 bases between. This CDR3 has 14 amino acids. Germline assignment: CDR1 DFQATT and CDR2 SNEGSKA (reference sequence). The covered CDR3 bases are TGCAGTGCTAGAGATCCCCGGGGGAACTATGGC. It is translated as CSARDPRGNYG. The whole CDR3 is CSARDPRGNYGYTF.

For this clone: The read comes to an end 3 residues before the CDR3 does, leaving the germline J gene to fill in the end. The chain joins TRBV29-1 to TRBJ1-1; TRBD1 might be the D (6 bases). CDR1 is SQVTM and CDR2 is ANQGSEA in the germline V gene. Trimming pared 5 bases from V and 6 bases from J, leaving 16 bases between. CDR3 length equals 13 residues. The chain's CDR3 is CSVQGQSRSEAFF. Partial CDR3 DNA: TGCAGCGTTCAAGGACAGAGTAGATCTGAA. Full variable domain (outside the CDR3, taken from reference TRBV29-1 and TRBJ1-1): SAVISQKPSRDICQRGTSLTIQCQVDSQVTMMFWYRQQPGQSLTLIATANQGSEATYESGFVIDKFPISRPNLTFSTLTVSNMSPEDSSIYLCSVQGQSRSEAFFGQGTRLTVV.

Points on this clone: The DNA ends 3 residues before the CDR3 does, and the rest of the CDR3 is filled in from the germline J gene. The V call is TRBV18, the J call TRBJ2-5; 8 bases line up with TRBD1. The CDR3 loop spans 15 amino acids. Germline V gene sequence: CDR1 KGHSH, CDR2 LQKENI. Trimming cost V 6 bases and J 5 bases; bases outside gene matches: 11. The part of the CDR3 DNA that was read is TGTGCCAGCTCTCAAGGACAGGGAACCCAGGAGACC. Translating it yields CASSQGQGTQET. The CDR3 as a whole reads CASSQGQGTQETQYF.

In regard to this clone: The CDR3 extends 3 residues past the end of the read, so its final part is completed from the germline J gene. The chain recombines TRBV19 with TRBJ2-1, with 14 nucleotides matching TRBD2. Germline CDR1 and CDR2: LNHDA and SQIVND (reference sequence). The CDR3 is 18 amino acids. V dropped 1 base and J dropped 7; count of bases not matched to a gene: 9. The covered CDR3 bases are TGTGCCAGTAGTATAGTTAAACCGACTAGCGGGAGGGGGAATGAG. It is translated as CASSIVKPTSGRGNE. The full CDR3 sequence reads CASSIVKPTSGRGNEQFF.

Remarks on this clone: The read ends 3 residues shy of where the CDR3 ends; the end is completed using the germline J gene. This rearrangement joins TRBV5-1 to TRBJ1-2; TRBD1 aligns across 9 bases. The CDR3 is 14 amino acids. In germline, CDR1 is SGHRS, CDR2 YFSETQ. The J segment lost 5 bases and the V segment lost 4 bases, leaving 6 bases of the junction unmatched. CDR3 DNA, as far as it was read: TGCGCCAGCAGCATGGACAGGGGAGGGTATGGC. It specifies CASSMDRGGYG. The whole CDR3 sequence is CASSMDRGGYGYTF.

With regard to this clone: The read stops 3 residues short of the end of the CDR3; the missing end is completed from the germline J gene. This chain uses TRBV19 with TRBJ1-2, with D tentatively TRBD1 (6 bases). The CDR3 contains 13 residues. Germline V gene sequence: CDR1 LNHDA, CDR2 SQIVND (reference sequence). The CDR3 bases that were read are TGTGCCAGTAGTCCGGGACATGACCTCGGC. Its translation is CASSPGHDLG. The CDR3, in full, reads CASSPGHDLGYTF.

Concerning this clone itself: Sequencing ends 3 residues short of the CDR3 end; the germline J gene provides the rest. This chain links TRBV7-2 with TRBJ2-7; TRBD2 matches 10 bases. Unmatched junction bases numbered 5, after V lost 5 bases and J lost 1 base. Germline values: CDR1 SGHTA, CDR2 FQGNSA. CDR3 length: 15 amino acids. CDR3 amino acids: CASSPGLAASYEQYF. The sequenced part of the CDR3 DNA is TGTGCCAGCAGCCCCGGACTAGCGGCATCCTACGAG.

As concerns this clone: The CDR3 end lies 3 residues beyond the end of the read and is filled in from the germline J gene. The V and J genes are TRBV7-2 and TRBJ2-2, with 10 bases that match TRBD1. Germline V lookup: CDR1 SGHTA, CDR2 FQGNSA. V was pared by 6 bases and J by 2 bases, with 3 bases of the junction left unmatched. This CDR3 has 15 residues. CDR3 sequence: CASRGQGRNTGELFF. The part of the CDR3 DNA that was read is TGTGCCAGCAGGGGACAGGGGAGAAACACCGGGGAG. The full variable domain, rest sourced from reference TRBV7-2 and TRBJ2-2, is GAGVSQSPSNKVTEKGKDVELRCDPISGHTALYWYRQSLGQGLEFLIYFQGNSAPDKSGLPSDRFSAERTGGSVSTLTIQRTQQEDSAVYLCASRGQGRNTGELFFGEGSRLTVL.

A word on this clone: The read falls 3 residues short of the CDR3 end, and the missing part is taken from the germline J gene. The chain recombines TRBV6-1 with TRBJ1-6; 7 nucleotides match TRBD1. The V gene's germline CDR1 is MNHNS and CDR2 SASEGT. This CDR3 is 16 amino acids long. With V trimmed by 0 bases and J by 8 bases, 7 bases remained unmatched. The covered CDR3 bases are TGTGCCAGCAGTGAAGCAGGGGGCAGGCCGGATTCACCC. Amino acids: CASSEAGGRPDSP. The full-length CDR3 reads as CASSEAGGRPDSPLHF.

About this clone: The CDR3 is cut off 3 residues early in the read; its end comes from the germline J gene. V and J are TRBV20-1 and TRBJ2-3, with 8 bases lining up with TRBD1. CDR3 length: 16 residues. V dropped 3 bases and J dropped 0; count of bases not matched to a gene: 8. The V gene's germline CDR1 is DFQATT and CDR2 SNEGSKA (reference sequence). The CDR3 DNA, read in part, is TGCAGTGCTAGTCCCCCACAGGGGGTGAGCACAGATACG. This sequence encodes CSASPPQGVSTDT. The complete CDR3 protein is CSASPPQGVSTDTQYF.

Remarks on this clone: The read halts 3 residues ahead of the CDR3 end, with the missing end drawn from the germline J gene. The gene calls are TRBV11-2 and TRBJ2-7, with 7 bases identical to TRBD2. This CDR3 is built from 14 residues. The trim removed 1 base at V and 4 bases at J, leaving 4 bases unmatched. Germline V gives CDR1 SGHAT, CDR2 FQNNGV. The CDR3 loop is CASSLGSGTYEQYF. The CDR3 DNA, read in part, is TGTGCCAGCAGCTTAGGGAGCGGGACGTACGAG.